The 18 T cell receptor beta chains in this list originate from one sample, sequenced in a study of CD8 T cells in ankylosing spondylitis. A single record per CDR3 protein comes from TCRdb applying MiXCR to the 5' RACE reads. The table records some 130,000 distinct CDR3 sequences, approximately 7.4% of them present only once. What was sequenced was blood, either unsorted or a sorted T cell fraction (not recorded which). These receptors were obtained from a female donor with ankylosing spondylitis or in good health (not recorded which).

This clonotype was seen repeatedly, ten times or more. V usage is TRBV5-1 and J usage is TRBJ2-2; D is tentatively TRBD1 or TRBD2 (5 bases each). Trimming removed 1 base from V and 1 base from J, with 11 bases in between. Germline CDR1 and CDR2: SGHRS and YFSETQ. This CDR3 contains 16 residues. CDR3 sequence reads: CASSLTGTWNTGELFF. Written as DNA, the CDR3 is TGCGCCAGCAGCTTGACCGGGACGTGGAACACCGGGGAGCTGTTTTTT.

This clonotype was observed at least ten times. The gene calls are TRBV6-5 and TRBJ2-3, with 7 bases identical to TRBD2. This CDR3 spans 16 amino acids. Germline lookup yields CDR1 MNHEY and CDR2 SVGAGI. V lost 3 bases and J lost 0; bases outside the gene matches: 6. The CDR3 region is CASSYIGLGSTDTQYF. The CDR3 DNA is TGTGCCAGCAGTTATATCGGACTAGGGAGCACAGATACGCAGTATTTT.

In this sample, this clonotype turned up many times. The chain is built from TRBV12-3 or TRBV12-4 and TRBJ1-4; D not certain. The CDR3 sequence is 14 residues long. Between the trimmed V and J ends, which lost 6 bases and 0 bases, there was a span of 8 bases. The CDR3 spells CASSPDTTNEKLFF. For the CDR3, the DNA is TGTGCCAGCAGCCCTGATACAACTAATGAAAAACTGTTTTTT.

This clonotype was counted ten times or more. A read error may produce the germline difference seen at one junction end. This chain uses TRBV5-1 with TRBJ2-5; 9 positions match TRBD2. The CDR3 spans 16 residues. CDR1 is SGHRS and CDR2 is YFSETQ in the germline V gene. CDR3 in amino acids: CASSLWVAGAQEAQYF. The CDR3 region has the DNA TGCGCCAGCAGCTTGTGGGTAGCGGGGGCTCAAGAGGCCCAGTACTTC. Drawing the rest from reference TRBV5-1 and TRBJ2-5, the complete variable domain is KAGVTQTPRYLIKTRGQQVTLSCSPISGHRSVSWYQQTPGQGLQFLFEYFSETQRNKGNFPGRFSGRQFSNSRSEMNVSTLELGDSALYLCASSLWVAGAQEAQYFGPGTRLLVL.

This clonotype was observed many times. The chain links TRBV7-9 to TRBJ2-1; D gene uncertain. V was cut by 3 bases and J by 8 bases, with 5 bases left in between. Per germline, CDR1 SEHNR and CDR2 FQNEAQ (reference sequence). CDR3 length: 11 amino acids. In DNA form, the CDR3 reads TGTGCCAGCAGCTTCCAGTATGAGCAGTTCTTC. Translated: CASSFQYEQFF.

This clonotype was observed a few times. The chain employs TRBV28 and TRBJ2-1; 8 positions match TRBD2. CDR1 is MDHEN, CDR2 SYDVKM, per germline. The CDR3 is made up of 15 amino acids. J was trimmed by 7 bases and V by 6 bases; bases with no gene match: 11. In nucleotides, the CDR3 is TGTGCCAGCAGGACCGGGGGGGCGGTTAAGAATGAGCAGTTCTTC. Its translation is CASRTGGAVKNEQFF.

Only a few counts were recorded for this clonotype. The chain has TRBV7-2 and TRBJ1-2, with 7 nucleotides matching TRBD1. The CDR3 is made up of 15 amino acids. CDR1 SGHTA and CDR2 FQGNSA come from the germline V gene. J was trimmed by 5 bases and V by 5 bases; bases with no gene match: 11. CDR3 sequence (DNA): TGTGCCAGCAGCCCCGCCGGGACAGCCCTTTATGGCTACACCTTC. Translation gives CASSPAGTALYGYTF. The whole variable domain, filled in from reference TRBV7-2 and TRBJ1-2, reads GAGVSQSPSNKVTEKGKDVELRCDPISGHTALYWYRQSLGQGLEFLIYFQGNSAPDKSGLPSDRFSAERTGGSVSTLTIQRTQQEDSAVYLCASSPAGTALYGYTFGSGTRLTVV.

About this clonotype: As the CDR3 is not closed by the conserved phenylalanine or tryptophan, this likely results from a read error. This chain connects TRBV3-1 to TRBJ1-6; no definite D call. V was clipped by 2 bases and J by 0 bases, with 14 bases between them. This CDR3 spans 18 amino acids. Germline values: CDR1 LGHDT, CDR2 YNNKEL (reference sequence). The CDR3 region has the DNA TGTGCCAGCAGCCAACTAGCGGACGGTTACTCCTATAATTCACCCCTCCACTCT. It is translated as CASSQLADGYSYNSPLHS.

In its sample, this clonotype was seen many times. As DNA, the CDR3 is TGTGCCAGCTCCGACGACGGGGGAAACACTGAAGCTTTCTTT. The encoded protein is CASSDDGGNTEAFF. This rearrangement joins TRBV18 to TRBJ1-1, with D perhaps matching TRBD1 (5 bases). Per germline, CDR1 KGHSH and CDR2 LQKENI. The CDR3 extends over 14 amino acids. Between the trimmed V and J ends, which lost 6 bases and 2 bases, there was a span of 13 bases.

The sample holds many counts of this clonotype. This chain uses TRBV28 with TRBJ2-2, with 9 positions matching TRBD2. J was trimmed by 6 bases and V by 2 bases; bases with no gene match: 10. The CDR3 spans 17 residues. Germline CDR1 and CDR2: MDHEN and SYDVKM. As DNA, the CDR3 is TGTGCCAGCAGTTTACTTATAGCGGGGGCCTCCCCCGGGGAGCTGTTTTTT. Its protein product is CASSLLIAGASPGELFF.

Concerning this clonotype itself: This may be a read error: a much more frequent sequence differs by one nucleotide. The chain combines TRBV4-3 with TRBJ2-5; 7 bases fit TRBD1. Trimming removed 1 base from V and 1 base from J; junction bases left unmatched: 3. Germline CDR1 LGHNA, CDR2 YSLEER. The CDR3 spans 15 residues. This CDR3 reads CASSQGGQSQETQYF. The CDR3 DNA follows: TGCGCCAGCAGCCAAGGGGGACAGAGCCAAGAGACCCAGTACTTC.

This clonotype was found many times. This chain links TRBV12-3 or TRBV12-4 with TRBJ2-7, with 10 positions matching TRBD1. This CDR3 is built from 14 residues. The J segment lost 4 bases and the V segment lost 6 bases, leaving 6 bases of the junction unmatched. This chain's CDR3 is CASSLWDRGYEQYF. The CDR3 nucleotides are TGTGCCAGCAGCCTGTGGGACAGGGGATACGAGCAGTACTTC.

This clonotype was seen only a few times. The chain is built from TRBV5-1 and TRBJ1-1, with 7 bases lining up with TRBD1. After removal of 3 bases from V and 0 bases from J, the junction contained 5 bases not matched to a gene. This CDR3 is built from 15 residues. Germline CDR1 and CDR2: SGHRS and YFSETQ. Written as DNA, the CDR3 is TGCGCCAGCAGCTGGACCGGGACAGTGAACACTGAAGCTTTCTTT. Its translation is CASSWTGTVNTEAFF.

Ten or more counts support this clonotype. The chain joins TRBV30 to TRBJ2-7, with D tentatively TRBD1 (6 bases). Germline V gene sequence: CDR1 GTSNPN, CDR2 SVGIG (reference sequence). Trimming cost V 7 bases and J 1 base, with 11 bases left between them. The CDR3 has 12 amino acids. The CDR3 DNA sequence: TGTGCCTATGATACAGGGTCCTACGAGCAGTACTTC. The encoded protein is CAYDTGSYEQYF.

In this sample, this clonotype turned up many times. The rearrangement uses TRBV12-3 or TRBV12-4 and TRBJ2-2; D assignment may be TRBD1 or TRBD2 (5 bases each). The CDR3 contains 16 residues. Trimming stripped 6 bases from V and 4 bases from J, with 18 bases between. The chain's CDR3 is CASSLVEGMGTGELFF. CDR3 sequence (DNA): TGTGCCAGCAGCCTCGTAGAGGGGATGGGCACCGGGGAGCTGTTTTTT.

In its sample, this clonotype was seen many times. This rearrangement joins TRBV2 to TRBJ1-5; TRBD1 aligns across 7 bases. Germline V gene data show CDR1 as SNHLY and CDR2 as FYNNEI. The ends lost 3 bases at V and 5 bases at J; junction bases unmatched: 4. CDR3 length equals 14 residues. CDR3 in amino acids: CASSEGRGHQPQHF. Here the CDR3 DNA reads TGTGCCAGCAGTGAGGGGAGGGGGCATCAGCCCCAGCATTTT. The variable domain in full, with the rest retrieved from reference TRBV2 and TRBJ1-5, is EPEVTQTPSHQVTQMGQEVILRCVPISNHLYFYWYRQILGQKVEFLVSFYNNEISEKSEIFDDQFSVERPDGSNFTLKIRSTKLEDSAMYFCASSEGRGHQPQHFGDGTRLSIL.

This clonotype appeared many times. The V and J genes are TRBV7-2 and TRBJ1-2; a possible D gene is TRBD1 (6 bases). Germline V CDR1 and CDR2: SGHTA, FQGNSA. V was cut by 3 bases and J by 5 bases, with 19 bases left in between. The CDR3 is 16 residues long. The CDR3 loop is CASSLDSGGPEYGYTF. The CDR3, as DNA: TGTGCCAGCAGCTTGGACAGTGGGGGGCCTGAATATGGCTACACCTTC.

The rearrangement uses TRBV5-4 and TRBJ1-4; D uncertain. V was cut by 1 base and J by 1 base, with 8 bases left in between. Looked up from germline, CDR1 is SGHNT and CDR2 is YYREEE (reference sequence). The CDR3 sequence is 15 residues long. The CDR3 protein is CASSLMGLTNEKLFF. In DNA, the CDR3 is TGTGCCAGCAGCTTGATGGGGTTAACTAATGAAAAACTGTTTTTT.